This is a list of T cell receptor beta chains from one sample in a study of regulatory dendritic cells for organ transplantation. Generated by immunoSEQ multiplex PCR, the TCRdb table keeps only in-frame clones and is missing some. Altogether 25,000 to 30,000 clones are present, 82% being singletons, with the ten largest covering approximately 0.4%. What was sequenced was naive CD8+ T cells from blood. Receptor source: a human donor in good health. CDR3s include the opening cysteine and the closing phenylalanine or tryptophan. D genes are given only for firm matches. Size tells how often a clone was seen (once, few, many) or the class of an expanded clone, and some rows leave it out.

D gene | clone size | J gene | V gene | CDR3 protein | CDR3 DNA
NA | NA | TRBJ2-7 | TRBV10-3 | CAISEVSGYEQYF | TGTGCCATCAGTGAGGTGTCGGGTTACGAGCAGTACTTC
NA | NA | TRBJ2-7 | TRBV4-3 | CASSQDGQGSYEQYF | TGCGCCAGCAGCCAGGACGGGCAGGGGAGCTACGAGCAGTACTTC
NA | NA | TRBJ2-7 | TRBV6-1 | CASSEFRRQAAYEQYF | TGTGCCAGCAGTGAATTTCGCCGGCAGGCCGCTTACGAGCAGTACTTC
NA | NA | TRBJ2-7 | TRBV27 | CASSLGRVSEQYF | TGTGCCAGCAGTTTGGGCAGGGTTTCCGAGCAGTACTTC
TRBD1 | NA | TRBJ2-7 | TRBV2 | CASSELRGTASYEQYF | TGTGCCAGCAGTGAGCTTAGGGGGACAGCTTCCTACGAGCAGTACTTC
NA | NA | TRBJ1-1 | TRBV5-1 | CASSLDRGLTEAFF | TGCGCCAGCAGCTTGGACAGAGGACTCACTGAAGCTTTCTTT
TRBD2 | NA | TRBJ2-2 | TRBV6-5 | CASSLLAGGTGELFF | TGTGCCAGCAGCTTACTAGCGGGGGGGACCGGGGAGCTGTTTTTT
NA | once | TRBJ2-1 | TRBV12-5 | CASAGESYNEQFF | TGTGCTAGTGCCGGGGAGTCTTACAATGAGCAGTTCTTC
TRBD1 | NA | TRBJ2-1 | TRBV19 | CASSIGTGVDEQFF | TGTGCCAGTAGTATCGGGACAGGGGTAGATGAGCAGTTCTTC
NA | NA | TRBJ2-3 | TRBV9 | CASSPPLRAPGDTQYF | TGTGCCAGCAGCCCCCCTCTGCGGGCCCCCGGGGATACGCAGTATTTT
TRBD1 | NA | TRBJ2-7 | TRBV6-1 | CASSERGQGYYEQYF | TGTGCCAGCAGTGAACGGGGACAGGGGTACTACGAGCAGTACTTC
NA | NA | TRBJ2-1 | TRBV6-5 | CASSYLAGSRNEQFF | TGTGCCAGCAGTTACCTCGCAGGGTCGAGAAATGAGCAGTTCTTC
TRBD1 | once | TRBJ1-1 | TRBV7-9 | CASSRGGRGDTEAFF | TGTGCCAGCAGCCGGGGGGGCAGGGGGGACACTGAAGCTTTCTTT
NA | NA | TRBJ2-3 | TRBV12-5 | CASAIQTGGPDTDTQYF | TGTGCTAGTGCCATTCAGACCGGGGGGCCCGACACAGATACGCAGTATTTT
NA | NA | TRBJ2-3 | TRBV16 | CASSQGTDGTDTQYF | TGTGCCAGCAGCCAAGGGACTGACGGCACAGATACGCAGTATTTT
TRBD1 | NA | TRBJ1-1 | TRBV19 | CASSWGTGNTEAFF | TGTGCCAGTAGTTGGGGGACAGGGAACACTGAAGCTTTCTTT
NA | once | TRBJ1-6 | TRBV18 | CASSPLRDKDNSPLHF | TGTGCCAGCTCACCACTCCGGGACAAGGATAATTCACCCCTCCACTTT
NA | NA | TRBJ1-2 | TRBV14 | CASSRGGEPTENYGYTF | TGTGCCAGCAGCCGGGGCGGGGAGCCGACAGAAAACTATGGCTACACCTTC
NA | NA | TRBJ1-2 | TRBV12-5 | CASGENYGYTF | TGTGCTAGTGGTGAGAACTATGGCTACACCTTC
TRBD1 | NA | TRBJ1-2 | TRBV9 | CASSEPLQGPGGYTF | TGTGCCAGCAGCGAACCGTTACAGGGGCCTGGGGGCTACACCTTC
TRBD2 | NA | TRBJ2-3 | TRBV2 | CASTQRVAGGPRDTQYF | TGTGCCAGCACCCAAAGGGTAGCGGGGGGCCCCCGGGATACGCAGTATTTT
NA | NA | TRBJ1-3 | TRBV9 | CASSPGNSGNTIYF | TGTGCCAGCAGCCCGGGGAACTCTGGAAACACCATATATTTT
NA | NA | TRBJ2-7 | TRBV7-8 | CASSLDSGYEQYF | TGTGCCAGCAGCTTAGATTCGGGCTACGAGCAGTACTTC
TRBD1 | NA | TRBJ1-1 | TRBV10-3 | CAARQGNTEAFF | TGTGCCGCTAGACAGGGGAACACTGAAGCTTTCTTT
NA | NA | TRBJ1-5 | TRBV19 | CASSKPTNRGGYNQPQHF | TGTGCCAGTAGTAAGCCTACTAATAGGGGCGGCTACAATCAGCCCCAGCATTTT
TRBD2 | NA | TRBJ2-1 | TRBV7-9 | CASSPPSGGSYNEQFF | TGTGCCAGCAGCCCCCCTAGCGGGGGTTCCTACAATGAGCAGTTCTTC
TRBD2 | NA | TRBJ2-1 | TRBV5-1 | CASSLRGGGAPVHNEQFF | TGCGCCAGCAGCTTGAGGGGCGGGGGGGCCCCAGTGCACAATGAGCAGTTCTTC
NA | NA | TRBJ1-2 | TRBV11-2 | CASSFGGSNYGYTF | TGTGCCAGCAGCTTTGGTGGCAGTAACTATGGCTACACCTTC
NA | NA | TRBJ1-2 | TRBV6-5 | CASSEARGDYGYTF | TGTGCCAGCAGCGAGGCCAGGGGAGACTATGGCTACACCTTC
TRBD1 | NA | TRBJ1-1 | TRBV7-2 | CASSRYAQGAPEAFF | TGTGCCAGCAGCCGGTACGCACAGGGGGCGCCTGAAGCTTTCTTT
NA | once | TRBJ2-2 | TRBV6-5 | CASSSPPGVSGELFF | TGTGCCAGCAGTTCCCCCCCGGGGGTCTCCGGGGAGCTGTTTTTT
TRBD2 | NA | TRBJ2-1 | TRBV5-1 | CASSLVLAAEQFF | TGCGCCAGCAGCTTGGTACTAGCGGCTGAGCAGTTCTTC
NA | NA | TRBJ2-7 | TRBV10-3 | CAISVRQVSSYEQYF | TGTGCCATCAGTGTACGACAGGTCTCCTCCTACGAGCAGTACTTC
TRBD1 | NA | TRBJ2-3 | TRBV19 | CASRNRGDSTDTQYF | TGTGCCAGTAGGAACAGGGGGGACTCCACAGATACGCAGTATTTT
NA | NA | TRBJ2-7 | TRBV6-5 | CASSLRQRGHEQYF | TGTGCCAGCAGTTTACGCCAAAGGGGCCACGAGCAGTACTTC
NA | NA | TRBJ1-1 | TRBV4-3 | CASSQDRANTEAFF | TGCGCCAGCAGCCAAGATAGAGCCAACACTGAAGCTTTCTTT
TRBD1 | NA | TRBJ2-7 | TRBV19 | CASSFVQGHYEQYF | TGTGCCAGTAGTTTTGTACAGGGGCACTACGAGCAGTACTTC
TRBD2 | NA | TRBJ2-1 | TRBV4-2 | CASSQSTGLVANEQFF | TGTGCCAGCAGCCAATCCACGGGACTAGTTGCCAATGAGCAGTTCTTC
NA | NA | TRBJ1-6 | TRBV15 | CATSRDLGQPLHF | TGTGCCACCAGCAGAGATTTGGGACAACCCCTCCACTTT
NA | few | TRBJ2-2 | TRBV6-1 | CASRRDTGELFF | TGTGCCAGCAGGAGGGACACCGGGGAGCTGTTTTTT
TRBD2 | NA | TRBJ2-5 | TRBV7-7 | CASSFGIEGPGLGWETQYF | TGTGCTAGCAGCTTTGGAATTGAGGGACCGGGACTAGGGTGGGAGACCCAGTACTTC
NA | NA | TRBJ2-1 | TRBV27 | CASSLMLTTENEQFF | TGTGCCAGCAGTCTTATGCTGACGACGGAGAATGAGCAGTTCTTC
NA | NA | TRBJ2-2 | TRBV19 | CASSIGGSSTGELFF | TGTGCCAGTAGTATAGGAGGCAGTTCCACCGGGGAGCTGTTTTTT
NA | NA | TRBJ2-2 | TRBV7-6 | CASSPPDSQNTGELFF | TGTGCCAGCAGCCCCCCGGACAGCCAGAACACCGGGGAGCTGTTTTTT
TRBD1 | NA | TRBJ1-1 | TRBV5-1 | CASSWGTGAQTEAFF | TGCGCCAGCAGCTGGGGGACAGGGGCTCAGACTGAAGCTTTCTTT
NA | NA | TRBJ1-2 | TRBV29-1 | CSVHSTGYGYTF | TGCAGCGTTCACTCGACAGGCTATGGCTACACCTTC
NA | NA | TRBJ1-2 | TRBV7-9 | CASSSDQGLRGYTF | TGTGCCAGCAGCTCAGACCAGGGGCTTCGGGGCTACACCTTC
TRBD2 | NA | TRBJ2-3 | TRBV19 | CASSRRSGGSWDTQYF | TGTGCCAGTAGTAGACGTAGCGGGGGCTCATGGGATACGCAGTATTTT
NA | NA | TRBJ1-1 | TRBV13 | CASRPAARGTEAFF | TGTGCCAGCAGACCCGCGGCCAGGGGCACTGAAGCTTTCTTT
NA | NA | TRBJ1-1 | TRBV2 | CASSPTTEAFF | TGTGCCAGCAGCCCTACCACTGAAGCTTTCTTT
NA | NA | TRBJ2-3 | TRBV5-1 | CATRTEPTDTQYF | TGCGCCACACGGACAGAACCCACAGATACGCAGTATTTT
TRBD1 | NA | TRBJ1-2 | TRBV27 | CASSAYRGVYGYTF | TGTGCCAGCAGCGCCTACAGGGGCGTCTATGGCTACACCTTC
TRBD2 | NA | TRBJ2-4 | TRBV5-1 | CASSPRVAGAKNIQYF | TGCGCCAGCAGCCCTAGAGTAGCGGGGGCCAAAAACATTCAGTACTTC
TRBD2 | once | TRBJ2-1 | TRBV5-1 | CASSPGEGHEQFF | TGCGCCAGCAGCCCCGGGGAGGGACATGAGCAGTTCTTC
NA | NA | TRBJ1-1 | TRBV4-1 | CASSQAQTGNTEAFF | TGCGCCAGCAGCCAAGCTCAGACAGGGAACACTGAAGCTTTCTTT
NA | NA | TRBJ2-7 | TRBV5-5 | CASSLDRVDYEQYF | TGTGCCAGCAGCTTGGACAGGGTAGACTACGAGCAGTACTTC
NA | NA | TRBJ1-2 | TRBV12-5 | CASGLGQGTYGYTF | TGTGCTAGTGGTTTGGGGCAGGGGACCTATGGCTACACCTTC
TRBD2 | NA | TRBJ2-7 | TRBV18 | CASSPGGSHYEQYF | TGTGCCAGCTCACCGGGGGGGTCCCACTACGAGCAGTACTTC
TRBD1 | few | TRBJ1-2 | TRBV5-1 | CASRPGQGDGYTF | TGCGCCAGCAGACCGGGACAGGGAGATGGCTACACCTTC